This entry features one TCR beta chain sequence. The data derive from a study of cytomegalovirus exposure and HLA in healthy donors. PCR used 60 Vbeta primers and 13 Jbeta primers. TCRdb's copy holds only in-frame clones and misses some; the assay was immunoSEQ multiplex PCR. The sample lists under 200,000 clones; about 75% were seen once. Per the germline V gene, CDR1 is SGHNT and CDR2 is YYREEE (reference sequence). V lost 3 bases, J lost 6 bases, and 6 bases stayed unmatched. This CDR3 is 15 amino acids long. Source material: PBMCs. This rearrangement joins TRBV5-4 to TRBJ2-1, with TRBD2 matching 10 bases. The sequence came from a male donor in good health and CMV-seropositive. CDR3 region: CASSWERGGGNEQFF. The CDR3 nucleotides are TGTGCCAGCAGCTGGGAGCGGGGGGGCGGCAATGAGCAGTTCTTC.